The rows below give T cell receptor beta chains drawn from one sample of a study of blood T cell repertoires in COVID-19. The assay was immunoSEQ multiplex PCR, and TCRdb's table has in-frame clones only and misses some. The sample holds roughly 230,000 clones, almost 90% seen once. Material for sequencing was peripheral blood. Receptors originate from a woman in her fifties or sixties with COVID-19, enrolled during active disease. The conserved cysteine and the conserved F or W are not part of the CDR3 here.

j_gene,v_gene,CDR3aa
TRBJ2-7,TRBV19,ASSMWKGPTYEQY
TRBJ1-5,TRBV4-3,ASSQGLAQPQH
TRBJ1-1,TRBV7-9,ASSLGLQGWGTEAF
TRBJ1-2,TRBV5-1,ASSLDQGSYGYT
TRBJ1-4,TRBV7-9,ASSQRTGFDEKLF
TRBJ2-3,TRBV7-9,ASSRNSGGTDTQY
TRBJ1-5,TRBV4-2,ASSHPPGTGVGQPQH
TRBJ1-3,TRBV4-3,ASSQDHPGGGNTIY
TRBJ2-7,TRBV6-5,ASRGQTYEQY
TRBJ2-2,TRBV19,ASSIVGQGTGELF
TRBJ2-7,TRBV28,ASSLSRQGIGEQY
TRBJ1-4,TRBV19,ASSSLRTGGIEKLF
TRBJ2-3,TRBV19,ASSNSPGLAGGDTQY
TRBJ2-1,TRBV11-2,ASSLLRGGYNEQF
TRBJ1-5,TRBV7-9,ASSYHGQDSNQPQH
TRBJ1-3,TRBV7-9,ASRSRDRDSSGNTIY
TRBJ1-3,TRBV3-1/TRBV3-2,ASSQGQGTGNTIY
TRBJ2-7,TRBV18,ASSLSGTDSYEQY
TRBJ2-3,TRBV7-9,ASSLVIAGQY
TRBJ2-7,TRBV6-5,ASSYEALGLYEQY
TRBJ1-6,TRBV9,ASSPLPDRVNSPLH
TRBJ1-5,TRBV6-1,ASSEAPGGWGQPQH
TRBJ2-1,TRBV6-4,ASSAYGLAGVDNEQF
TRBJ2-1,TRBV5-4,ASSLGGTSGLPEQF
TRBJ1-1,TRBV7-3,ASSLSGGENTEAF
TRBJ2-1,TRBV3-1/TRBV3-2,ASSQDAAGYNEQF
TRBJ1-2,TRBV3-1/TRBV3-2,ASSQDTLGPAMGYT
TRBJ1-5,TRBV7-9,ASSSGQYQPQH
TRBJ1-2,TRBV5-4,ASSGGQGGNYGYT
TRBJ1-1,TRBV12-3/TRBV12-4,ASSFTHWGEAF
TRBJ1-2,TRBV6-5,ASSYGVDRVNYGYT
TRBJ1-3,TRBV4-1,ASSQEKGVGDISGNTIY
TRBJ2-2,TRBV9,ASSVGVGGGELF
TRBJ2-3,TRBV3-1/TRBV3-2,ASSHGTSSN
TRBJ2-7,TRBV5-4,ASSLASRPYEQY
TRBJ2-5,TRBV2,ASSQGLQETQY
TRBJ1-6,TRBV11-2,ASSLGQGAYNSPLH
TRBJ1-4,TRBV5-1,ASSLGAGANEKLF
TRBJ1-1,TRBV18,ASSPGQGGSEAF
TRBJ1-1,TRBV19,ASRIQARGTEAF